This TCR beta chain was profiled in a study of T cell responses to AZD1222 COVID-19 vaccine. The V gene's germline CDR1 is LNHDA and CDR2 SQIVND (reference sequence). The CDR3 is made up of 17 amino acids. The ends lost 6 bases at V and 6 bases at J; junction bases unmatched: 14. Data came from immunoSEQ multiplex PCR; TCRdb stores just in-frame clones and leaves some out. The sample lists 150,000 to 200,000 clones, 90% to 95% occurring once. The V call is TRBV19, the J call TRBJ2-3, with 11 bases aligning to TRBD1. Sequences were derived from peripheral blood, sampled 28 days after the second AZD1222 dose. The TCR comes from an adult who received the AZD1222 COVID-19 vaccine. CDR3 sequence: CASRRPGQGGGRDTQYF. The CDR3 DNA follows: TGTGCCAGTAGGCGACCGGGACAGGGGGGAGGCAGGGATACGCAGTATTTT.